This T cell receptor beta chain was observed in a study of cytomegalovirus exposure and HLA in healthy donors. The primer mix had 60 Vbeta and 13 Jbeta primers. In the original workflow: There were tens of millions of unique TCR beta chains by a later count, and about 11 million of them were shared. TCRdb's copy holds only in-frame clones and misses some; the assay was immunoSEQ multiplex PCR. That table furnishes V, J and clone size, whereas the DNA furnished D and trimming. The profile shows approximately 170,000 clones, more than 60% of them singletons. To note about this clone: The antigen is not known.

Study results and caveats: For most TCR beta V segments, an earlier analysis put the productive rate at about 90% or about 30% of the time. A reported reduction in N-insertions relative to the roughly 700-donor mean was seen in an Asian-associated ancestry cluster in a later analysis. Three CMV-associated chains proved CMV antigen-specific in vitro.

Per germline, CDR1 MNHEY and CDR2 SVGAGI. The V and J ends lost 3 bases and 4 bases respectively, with 18 bases between them. The CDR3 totals 16 residues. The TCR was taken from a male donor in good health and CMV-seronegative. V is TRBV6-5 and J is TRBJ1-2; TRBD1 might be the D (5 bases). Source material: PBMCs. This CDR3 reads CASSYQGGIRGYGYTF. CDR3 in DNA: TGTGCCAGCAGTTATCAGGGCGGGATTCGGGGCTATGGCTACACCTTC.